The 26 T cell receptor beta chains presented below share a single source sample, sequenced in a study of T cell repertoires in cytomegalovirus infection. TCRdb independently ran MiXCR on the reads; one entry per CDR3 protein. Of nearly 650,000 distinct CDR3 sequences in the sample, less than 25% were seen once. Sample: CD8+ T cells from PBMCs. These receptors all stem from a human donor in good health (CMV status not recorded). Some clones in this sample may be carry-over from other donors' samples.

CDR3: CSARARGATSYEQYF. CDR3 DNA sequence: TGCAGTGCTAGAGCGCGGGGGGCTACCTCCTACGAGCAGTACTTC. The V gene is TRBV20-1, the J gene TRBJ2-7, with 8 nucleotides matching TRBD2. Germline V gene sequence: CDR1 DFQATT, CDR2 SNEGSKA (reference sequence). This CDR3 spans 15 amino acids. V dropped 1 base and J dropped 0; count of bases not matched to a gene: 5.

Notes on this clonotype: Mismatch with germline at one junction end may stem from a read error. This chain connects TRBV10-3 to TRBJ1-1; D gene ambiguous. Germline values: CDR1 ENHRY, CDR2 SYGVKD. The CDR3 has 14 amino acids. This CDR3 is CTISDSQLNTEAFF. The CDR3 region has the DNA TGTACCATCAGTGATTCGCAGCTGAACACTGAAGCTTTCTTT.

This clonotype was detected many times. The chain has TRBV7-6 and TRBJ1-1; unclear D gene. V shed 1 base and J shed 0 bases, with 12 bases lying between them. CDR1 and CDR2 from the germline V gene are SGHVS and FNYEAQ. The CDR3 is made up of 16 amino acids. CDR3 nucleotide sequence: TGTGCCAGCAGCTTAGAAGAGGCCGAAATGAACACTGAAGCTTTCTTT. It yields the protein CASSLEEAEMNTEAFF.

This clonotype was detected a few times. This chain uses TRBV5-5 with TRBJ2-7; D ambiguous. The CDR3 sequence is 13 residues long. Between the trimmed V and J ends, which lost 3 bases and 2 bases, there was a span of 9 bases. Looked up from germline, CDR1 is SGHKS and CDR2 is YYEKEE (reference sequence). This CDR3 is CASSSPGAYEQYF. CDR3 coding DNA: TGTGCCAGCAGCTCCCCTGGGGCCTACGAGCAGTACTTC.

The table lists this clonotype with a few counts. V is TRBV6-6 and J is TRBJ2-2; a weak D match, TRBD1 (6 bases). V lost 0 bases to trimming and J lost 4 bases, with 21 bases between them. The CDR3 contains 19 residues. Germline loops: CDR1 MNHNY, CDR2 SVGAGI (reference sequence). CDR3 in DNA: TGTGCCAGCAGTTACTCCCAGGACAGCGACCTGATGGTCACCGGGGAGCTGTTTTTT. This translates into CASSYSQDSDLMVTGELFF.

This sequence joins TRBV20-1 and TRBJ2-7; a possible D gene is TRBD2 (6 bases). CDR1 is DFQATT, CDR2 SNEGSKA, per germline (reference sequence). CDR3 size: 14 residues. Trimming stripped 7 bases from V and 2 bases from J, with 18 bases between. This chain's CDR3 is CSVPGAGQTYEQYF. The CDR3 DNA sequence: TGCAGTGTCCCCGGGGCGGGGCAAACCTACGAGCAGTACTTC.

This clonotype was seen only a few times. The J gene is TRBJ2-5, the V gene TRBV28; 9 bases map to TRBD1. The V gene end was trimmed by 6 bases and the J gene end by 5 bases; junction bases not matched to a gene: 7. The CDR3 covers 14 residues. Germline V lookup: CDR1 MDHEN, CDR2 SYDVKM. This chain's CDR3 is CASSPDRGFETQYF. The CDR3, as DNA: TGTGCCAGCAGCCCGGACAGGGGTTTTGAGACCCAGTACTTC.

This clonotype has at least ten counts. The gene calls are TRBV7-8 and TRBJ1-4, with no clear D. The V gene's germline CDR1 is SGHVS and CDR2 FQNEAQ. The CDR3 is 12 amino acids. Trimming pared 5 bases from V and 5 bases from J, leaving 6 bases between. The CDR3 coding sequence is TGTGCCAGCAGCAAACCGAATGAAAAACTGTTTTTT. It is translated as CASSKPNEKLFF. Full variable domain (remainder filled in from reference TRBV7-8 and TRBJ1-4): GAGVSQSPRYKVAKRGQDVALRCDPISGHVSLFWYQQALGQGPEFLTYFQNEAQLDKSGLPSDRFFAERPEGSVSTLKIQRTQQEDSAVYLCASSKPNEKLFFGSGTQLSVL.

This chain uses TRBV7-4 with TRBJ1-2; D unresolved. Trimming cost V 5 bases and J 4 bases, with 17 bases left between them. Per the germline V gene, CDR1 is SGHVT and CDR2 is SQSDAQ. CDR3 length: 15 amino acids. CDR3 DNA sequence: TGTGCCAGCAGCATAAATACCCCTCGGTTCTATGGCTACACCTTC. Translated, it gives CASSINTPRFYGYTF.

A word on this clonotype: A much larger clone differs by one base, so this may be a read error. The chain has TRBV7-6 and TRBJ2-2; no clear D gene. The V gene's germline CDR1 is SGHVS and CDR2 FNYEAQ. CDR3 length equals 17 residues. V was pared by 3 bases and J by 1 base, with 15 bases between. The DNA for the CDR3 is TGTGCCAGCAGCTTGCTAGGGAAGGTACTGAACACCGGGGAGCTGTTTTTT. Encoded protein: CASSLLGKVLNTGELFF. Together with reference TRBV7-6 and TRBJ2-2, the CDR3 gives the full variable domain: GAGVSQSPRYKVTKRGQDVALRCDPISGHVSLYWYRQALGQGPEFLTYFNYEAQQDKSGLPNDRFSAERPEGSISTLTIQRTEQRDSAMYRCASSLLGKVLNTGELFFGEGSRLTVL.

The chain links TRBV3-1 to TRBJ2-5; a possible D gene is TRBD2 (6 bases). The CDR3 is made up of 14 amino acids. CDR1 is LGHDT, CDR2 YNNKEL, per germline (reference sequence). V lost 7 bases to trimming and J lost 1 base, with 13 bases between them. CDR3 nucleotides: TGTGCCAGCAAAACGGGAGCACGCCAAGAGACCCAGTACTTC. Translated, it gives CASKTGARQETQYF.

In its sample, this clonotype was seen many times. DNA of the CDR3: TGTGCCAGCAGCGTAAAGACAGGGGGTGAGGGTGAGCAGTTCTTC. Its protein is CASSVKTGGEGEQFF. This chain links TRBV7-9 with TRBJ2-1; 9 nucleotides match TRBD1. CDR3 size: 15 residues. The V and J ends lost 5 bases and 9 bases, in that order; junction bases with no gene match: 11. Germline V gene lookup returns CDR1 SEHNR and CDR2 FQNEAQ (reference sequence). Combining the CDR3 with reference TRBV7-9 and TRBJ2-1 gives the whole variable domain DTGVSQNPRHKITKRGQNVTFRCDPISEHNRLYWYRQTLGQGPEFLTYFQNEAQLEKSRLLSDRFSAERPKGSFSTLEIQRTEQGDSAMYLCASSVKTGGEGEQFFGPGTRLTVL.

The genes are TRBV4-2 and TRBJ1-1; TRBD1 agrees at 7 bases. Germline V gene data show CDR1 as LGHNA and CDR2 as YNFKEQ. The CDR3 length is 15 residues. Trimming took 0 bases from V and 2 from J; bases not matched to a gene: 3. The CDR3 DNA is TGTGCCAGCAGCCAAGATCGACAGGGCAACACTGAAGCTTTCTTT. Translating gives CASSQDRQGNTEAFF.

This clonotype has just a few counts. The chain combines TRBV2 with TRBJ2-3; D is undetermined. V lost 10 bases to trimming and J lost 0 bases, with 11 bases between them. Germline lookup yields CDR1 SNHLY and CDR2 FYNNEI. This CDR3 is built from 13 residues. For the CDR3, the DNA is TGTGCCAACCAACGGATTAGCACAGATACGCAGTATTTT. It specifies CANQRISTDTQYF. The full variable domain, completed using reference TRBV2 and TRBJ2-3, is EPEVTQTPSHQVTQMGQEVILRCVPISNHLYFYWYRQILGQKVEFLVSFYNNEISEKSEIFDDQFSVERPDGSNFTLKIRSTKLEDSAMYFCANQRISTDTQYFGPGTRLTVL.

This clonotype has ten or more counts. The chain carries TRBV7-2 and TRBJ2-7; 13 bases align to TRBD2. The CDR3 loop spans 16 amino acids. CDR1 SGHTA and CDR2 FQGNSA come from the germline V gene. The J segment lost 4 bases and the V segment lost 6 bases, leaving 9 bases of the junction unmatched. The CDR3 spells CASRKGLAGVEYEQYF. The CDR3 nucleotides are TGTGCCAGCAGAAAAGGACTAGCGGGGGTTGAGTACGAGCAGTACTTC.

This clonotype has a handful of counts. DNA of the CDR3: TGTGCCAGCAGTTTGGACGGTTACTACGAGCAGTACGTC. Translated: CASSLDGYYEQYV. The rearrangement joins TRBV28 to TRBJ2-7, with D unresolved. The CDR3 is made up of 13 amino acids. Germline CDR1 and CDR2: MDHEN and SYDVKM. Trimming took off 3 bases at V and 3 bases at J, with 9 bases between the two ends.

This clonotype came up once. The genes are TRBV6-2 or TRBV6-3 and TRBJ1-5; no reliable D call. The CDR3 length is 14 residues. Trimming shortened V by 3 bases and J by 5 bases, and 11 bases separated the two germline ends. In germline, CDR1 is MNHEY, CDR2 SVGEGT. CDR3 in DNA: TGTGCCAGCAGTTATTGGGATGGCTATCAGCCCCAGCATTTT. It is translated as CASSYWDGYQPQHF.

There are many counts of this clonotype. The V call is TRBV12-3 or TRBV12-4, the J call TRBJ2-1, with D unresolved. CDR3 length: 15 residues. V lost 5 bases and J lost 5, with 16 bases in between. DNA of the CDR3: TGTGCCAGCAGTGCTACCGACACCCTCGACAATGAGCAGTTCTTC. This codes for CASSATDTLDNEQFF.

This clonotype was recorded many times. The V and J genes are TRBV7-9 and TRBJ1-3; 9 nucleotides align to TRBD1. Losses at the gene ends were 4 bases for V and 1 base for J; bases not matched to a gene: 14. Germline values: CDR1 SEHNR, CDR2 FQNEAQ (reference sequence). The CDR3 runs 19 residues. The CDR3 bases are TGTGCCAGCAGCTCCTTCGGTGGGACAGGGCCCTTATCTGGAAACACCATATATTTT. Encoded protein: CASSSFGGTGPLSGNTIYF.

This clonotype has just a few counts. The chain employs TRBV29-1 and TRBJ2-5; TRBD2 aligns across 9 bases. Germline V CDR1 and CDR2: SQVTM, ANQGSEA. The J segment lost 5 bases and the V segment lost 4 bases, leaving 11 bases of the junction unmatched. This CDR3 contains 15 residues. CDR3 nucleotide sequence: TGCAGCGTTGCGGGAGTAGCGGGGGTTTTGGAGACCCAGTACTTC. This encodes CSVAGVAGVLETQYF. The full variable domain, completed using reference TRBV29-1 and TRBJ2-5, is SAVISQKPSRDICQRGTSLTIQCQVDSQVTMMFWYRQQPGQSLTLIATANQGSEATYESGFVIDKFPISRPNLTFSTLTVSNMSPEDSSIYLCSVAGVAGVLETQYFGPGTRLLVL.

This clonotype was seen only a few times. The rearrangement links TRBV7-6 to TRBJ2-7; the match to TRBD2 covers 8 bases. CDR3 length equals 16 residues. The germline V gene encodes CDR1 SGHVS and CDR2 FNYEAQ. The trim removed 6 bases at V and 3 bases at J, leaving 13 bases unmatched. Here the CDR3 reads CASSPLAGGKDYEQYV. CDR3 in DNA: TGTGCCAGCAGTCCCTTGGCGGGGGGTAAGGACTACGAGCAGTACGTC.

About this clonotype: Since no conserved phenylalanine or tryptophan closes the CDR3, a read error is the likely cause. The chain joins TRBV27 to TRBJ1-5, with D unresolved. The germline V and J ends were trimmed by 6 bases and 6 bases, with 15 bases remaining between them. Germline CDR1 is MNHEY and CDR2 is SMNVEV (reference sequence). The CDR3 is made up of 14 amino acids. The CDR3 DNA follows: TGTGCCAGCAGCTTCGGTCTCGGGAGTCAGCCCCAGCATTCT. This codes for CASSFGLGSQPQHS.

This clonotype has a handful of counts. The chain recombines TRBV10-3 with TRBJ2-1, with D perhaps assigned TRBD1 or TRBD2 (5 bases each). CDR1 and CDR2 (germline): ENHRY, SYGVKD. The ends were cut back, 4 bases at V and 5 bases at J, with 12 bases in the middle. The CDR3 consists of 14 residues. The CDR3 DNA sequence: TGTGCCATCAGTGGGGGGACGCGGGACAATGAGCAGTTCTTC. This sequence encodes CAISGGTRDNEQFF.

The chain couples TRBV6-5 to TRBJ2-3; 8 nucleotides match TRBD2. The length of the CDR3 is 15 residues. With V trimmed by 4 bases and J by 3 bases, 6 bases remained unmatched. The germline V gene encodes CDR1 MNHEY and CDR2 SVGAGI. CDR3 in amino acids: CASSSSGGWTDTQYF. As DNA, the CDR3 is TGTGCCAGCAGTTCGAGCGGGGGTTGGACAGATACGCAGTATTTT.

The V call is TRBV19, the J call TRBJ2-5, with 13 bases fitting TRBD2. Looked up from germline, CDR1 is LNHDA and CDR2 is SQIVND (reference sequence). V lost 6 bases and J lost 0; bases outside the gene matches: 10. This CDR3 contains 18 residues. CDR3 region: CASSHGLAGVSDQETQYF. CDR3 coding DNA: TGTGCCAGTAGCCACGGACTAGCGGGGGTTTCTGACCAAGAGACCCAGTACTTC.

The chain employs TRBV5-6 and TRBJ2-3, with D perhaps TRBD1 or TRBD2 (5 bases each). Trimming took 4 bases from V and 0 from J, leaving 9 bases between them. Per germline, CDR1 SGHDT and CDR2 YYEEEE. The CDR3 extends over 14 amino acids. DNA for the CDR3: TGTGCCAGCAGCACCCGGGACAGCACAGATACGCAGTATTTT. It is translated as CASSTRDSTDTQYF.